Following are 12 T cell receptor beta chains from one sample sequenced in a study of OX40 agonist ivuxolimab in advanced cancers. Measured with immunoSEQ multiplex PCR; TCRdb has only the in-frame clones, and not every one. Of about 75,000 clones listed, roughly 87% are singletons. The sample was CD4+ or CD8+ T cells sorted from blood, taken in a trial of the OX40 agonist ivuxolimab. Source of these receptors: an adult with an advanced solid tumor such as melanoma, head and neck, liver or kidney cancer.

The rearrangement links TRBV5-4 to TRBJ2-7; perhaps TRBD2 as D (6 bases). Germline CDR1 SGHNT, CDR2 YYREEE (reference sequence). This CDR3 has 13 residues. Between the trimmed V and J ends, which lost 1 base and 6 bases, there was a span of 11 bases. CDR3 residues: CASSLQGGSEQYF. Written as DNA, the CDR3 is TGTGCCAGCAGCTTGCAAGGAGGGAGCGAGCAGTACTTC.

This clone has a single count. The V call is TRBV30, the J call TRBJ2-7, with 9 bases identical to TRBD1. CDR3 size: 14 residues. From germline, CDR1 is GTSNPN and CDR2 SVGIG (reference sequence). V was clipped by 4 bases and J by 5 bases; unmatched bases: 9. The CDR3 DNA follows: TGTGCCTGGAAAACGCACAGGGGGCGACACGAGCAGTACTTC. It encodes CAWKTHRGRHEQYF.

The chain has TRBV18 and TRBJ2-1; no firm D call. This CDR3 is built from 13 residues. The V end was cut by 10 bases, the J end by 5 bases, with 15 bases between. Germline V lookup: CDR1 KGHSH, CDR2 LQKENI. CDR3 DNA: TGTGCCACCCGCCCCCCGGATAACAATGAGCAGTTCTTC. This encodes CATRPPDNNEQFF.

The chain uses TRBV18 and TRBJ1-5; D is unclear. The ends were cut back, 0 bases at V and 6 bases at J, with 18 bases in the middle. This CDR3 is built from 17 residues. CDR1 and CDR2 from the germline V gene are KGHSH and LQKENI. CDR3 loop: CASSPPPGLVKSQPQHF. CDR3 sequence (DNA): TGTGCCAGCTCACCACCGCCCGGGTTAGTCAAAAGTCAGCCCCAGCATTTT.

This clone showed up just a few times. V is TRBV11-3 and J is TRBJ2-2; no clear D. Trimming pared 5 bases from V and 4 bases from J, leaving 8 bases between. The CDR3 runs to 13 residues. Germline lookup yields CDR1 SGHNT and CDR2 YENEEA. This chain's CDR3 is CASSPTSTGELFF. CDR3 nucleotides: TGTGCCAGCAGCCCCACTTCCACCGGGGAGCTGTTTTTT.

This sequence joins TRBV27 and TRBJ1-2; D is possibly TRBD1 (5 bases). This CDR3 spans 14 amino acids. Looked up from germline, CDR1 is MNHEY and CDR2 is SMNVEV (reference sequence). The V gene lost 7 bases and the J gene lost 8 bases, with 20 bases spanning the gap. The CDR3 reads CASKQDRLSYGYTF. CDR3 DNA: TGTGCCAGCAAACAGGACCGATTGTCTTACGGCTACACCTTC.

The genes are TRBV7-3 and TRBJ2-2; 8 positions match TRBD1. The CDR3 length is 14 residues. V lost 3 bases and J lost 7; bases outside the gene matches: 4. Germline CDR1 is SGHTA and CDR2 is FQGTGA. In DNA form, the CDR3 reads TGTGCCAGCAGCTTCACAGGGGGTGGCGGGGAGCTGTTTTTT. As protein: CASSFTGGGGELFF.

The chain has TRBV30 and TRBJ2-3; possibly TRBD1 for D (5 bases). Trimming shortened V by 1 base and J by 6 bases, and 11 bases separated the two germline ends. CDR3 length: 13 amino acids. Germline V gene data show CDR1 as GTSNPN and CDR2 as SVGIG (reference sequence). The CDR3 reads CAWSGTGFDTQYF. The DNA for the CDR3 is TGTGCCTGGAGTGGTACAGGTTTTGATACGCAGTATTTT.

The V gene is TRBV6-1, the J gene TRBJ2-3, with D maybe TRBD1 (5 bases). The germline V and J ends were trimmed by 4 bases and 3 bases, with 8 bases remaining between them. The CDR3 totals 13 residues. Germline CDR1 reads MNHNS; CDR2 reads SASEGT. The CDR3, as DNA: TGTGCCAGCAGTGCCCCAGGGACAGATACGCAGTATTTT. Amino acid sequence: CASSAPGTDTQYF.

This CDR3 is CASSLAGSGRAWETQYF. The CDR3 nucleotides read TGCGCCAGCAGCTTGGCAGGTAGCGGGAGGGCCTGGGAGACCCAGTACTTC. The J gene is TRBJ2-5, the V gene TRBV5-1; the match to TRBD2 covers 11 bases. The CDR3 extends over 17 amino acids. Per the germline V gene, CDR1 is SGHRS and CDR2 is YFSETQ. The trim removed 0 bases at V and 5 bases at J, leaving 9 bases unmatched. The complete variable domain, with remaining parts taken from reference TRBV5-1 and TRBJ2-5, reads KAGVTQTPRYLIKTRGQQVTLSCSPISGHRSVSWYQQTPGQGLQFLFEYFSETQRNKGNFPGRFSGRQFSNSRSEMNVSTLELGDSALYLCASSLAGSGRAWETQYFGPGTRLLVL.

The chain has TRBV7-3 and TRBJ2-1; TRBD2 might be the D (6 bases). Trimming removed 4 bases from V and 3 bases from J, with 10 bases in between. The CDR3 spans 14 residues. The germline V gene has CDR1 SGHTA and CDR2 FQGTGA. The CDR3 bases are TGTGCCAGCAGCTCCCCCGGGAGCTACAATGAGCAGTTCTTC. Translating it yields CASSSPGSYNEQFF.

This chain uses TRBV6-1 with TRBJ2-1; 10 positions match TRBD1. V shed 6 bases and J 14 bases; nucleotides not matched to a gene: 7. The CDR3 loop spans 12 amino acids. Germline V gene data show CDR1 as MNHNS and CDR2 as SASEGT. CDR3 sequence (DNA): TGTGCCAGCAGAATAACCGGGACAGGGGAGTTCTTC. Translated: CASRITGTGEFF.